This passage covers 28 T cell receptor beta chains from one sample sequenced in a study of tumor and adjacent non-tumor tissue in lung cancer. A modified ARM-PCR protocol with three rounds of nested PCR amplified TCRbeta. A single record per CDR3 protein comes from TCRdb applying MiXCR to the multiplex PCR reads. The sample holds tens of thousands of distinct CDR3 sequences, under 70% seen once. RNA was extracted from bulk tissue without any cell sorting. More than 3 cm separated this lung sample from the edge of the tumor. Sequencing input: distant non-tumor lung tissue. The receptor set was obtained from a woman aged 50 to 60 with non-small cell lung cancer.

The chain carries TRBV20-1 and TRBJ1-4; D remains unclear. Germline V gene data show CDR1 as DFQATT and CDR2 as SNEGSKA (reference sequence). Trimming took off 0 bases at V and 12 bases at J, with 20 bases between the two ends. The CDR3 is 15 residues long. The CDR3 coding sequence is TGCAGTGCTAGAGAATACGGGATAGAGTTTTCAGAACTGTTTTTT. Protein: CSAREYGIEFSELFF.

Notes on this clonotype: The junction does not match germline at one end; this may be a read error. The chain has TRBV6-2 or TRBV6-3 and TRBJ1-5, with D possibly matching TRBD1 (6 bases). Germline assignment: CDR1 MNHEY and CDR2 SVGEGT. The CDR3 consists of 14 residues. CDR3 region: CAGRAGGTNQPQHF. DNA for the CDR3: TGTGCCGGCAGAGCGGGGGGCACCAATCAGCCCCAGCATTTT.

The chain joins TRBV11-1 to TRBJ2-3; 8 bases match TRBD2. The CDR3 covers 14 residues. Germline assignment: CDR1 SGHAT and CDR2 FQDESV (reference sequence). The CDR3 DNA follows: TGTGTCAGTAGCTTGAGCGGGAGACCAGATACGCAGTATTTT. This gives the protein CVSSLSGRPDTQYF.

This clonotype appeared a few times. Germline and junction disagree at one end, which may indicate a read error. Written as DNA, the CDR3 is TGTGCCAACCAAGGGGCAGCGGGAGTCCACGAGCACTACTTC. Its translation is CANQGAAGVHEHYF. The V and J genes are TRBV12-3 or TRBV12-4 and TRBJ2-7, with 8 bases aligning to TRBD2. CDR3 size: 14 residues.

As to this clonotype: A much larger clone lies one base from this, so it may be a read error. It is likely a read error, because the conserved phenylalanine at the end of the CDR3 is missing. This chain connects TRBV5-4 to TRBJ2-2, with TRBD1 as a possible D gene (6 bases). The CDR3 loop spans 15 amino acids. Trimming took off 2 bases at V and 3 bases at J, with 11 bases between the two ends. The germline CDR1 and CDR2 sequences are SGHNT and YYREEE (reference sequence). The CDR3 protein is CASSFSRGDTGELFL. CDR3 DNA: TGTGCCAGCAGCTTCAGCAGGGGTGACACCGGGGAGCTGTTTTTA.

Worth noting for this clonotype: It may be a read error: a sequence one base away is much more abundant. The gene calls are TRBV5-4 and TRBJ2-1; 9 bases agree with TRBD2. V was clipped by 4 bases and J by 6 bases; unmatched bases: 14. The germline V gene has CDR1 SGHNT and CDR2 YYREEE (reference sequence). The CDR3 length is 17 residues. Here the CDR3 DNA reads TGTGCCAGCAGCCGGGGGGGGACTAGCTGGTACGTCAATGAGCAGTTCTTC. It is translated as CASSRGGTSWYVNEQFF.

Points on this clonotype: No conserved phenylalanine or tryptophan is present at the end of the CDR3, so a read error is the likely explanation. The genes are TRBV11-3 and TRBJ2-1; D is unclear. Trimming removed 1 base from V and 6 bases from J, with 16 bases in between. CDR3 length: 16 residues. The germline gives CDR1 SGHNT, CDR2 YENEEA. The CDR3 DNA follows: TGTGCCAGCAGCTTAGGCGGCCGGATAGGCGGCAATGAGCAGTTCCTC. Amino acids: CASSLGGRIGGNEQFL.

This clonotype was seen a single time. One end of the junction is discordant with germline, which a read error may explain. The chain couples TRBV10-3 to TRBJ2-1; D is undetermined. The CDR3 extends over 11 amino acids. The germline gives CDR1 ENHRY, CDR2 SYGVKD. CDR3 coding DNA: TGTGCTATCCAGGCGAAGGGTGAGCAGCTCTTC. Amino acid sequence: CAIQAKGEQLF.

This chain uses TRBV29-1 with TRBJ2-1; 9 bases map to TRBD2. Germline V lookup: CDR1 SQVTM, CDR2 ANQGSEA. This CDR3 is built from 15 residues. V dropped 7 bases and J dropped 9; count of bases not matched to a gene: 16. In DNA, the CDR3 is TGCAGCGCCAAGACTAGCGGAACCTGGCGGGGTGAGCAGTTCTTC. This sequence encodes CSAKTSGTWRGEQFF.

With respect to this clonotype: One end of the junction varies from germline; a read error may be responsible. CDR3 nucleotides: TGTGCCAGCAGTTTTGATCTCTATCAGCCACAGCATTTT. Its translation is CASSFDLYQPQHF. J is TRBJ1-5 and V is TRBV28; D remains unclear. Germline V gene data show CDR1 as MDHEN and CDR2 as SYDVKM. The CDR3 consists of 13 residues.

The table lists this clonotype with many counts. The V gene is TRBV29-1, the J gene TRBJ1-1; tentative D call: TRBD1 (5 bases). The CDR3 has 13 amino acids. Trimming left V 0 bases short and J 6 bases short, with 11 bases between. The V gene's germline CDR1 is SQVTM and CDR2 ANQGSEA. CDR3 amino acids: CSVEDYQGAEAFF. CDR3 bases: TGCAGCGTTGAAGATTATCAGGGCGCTGAAGCTTTCTTT.

Note on this clonotype: One junction end does not reproduce the germline sequence, and a read error may be involved. V usage is TRBV11-2 and J usage is TRBJ2-7; possibly TRBD2 for D (5 bases). CDR3 length equals 14 residues. Per germline, CDR1 SGHAT and CDR2 FQNNGV. CDR3 sequence: CASSSPTNNYEQHF. CDR3 nucleotide sequence: TGTGCCAGCAGCTCACCGACTAACAACTACGAGCAGCACTTC.

The sample holds many counts of this clonotype. This sequence joins TRBV10-3 and TRBJ1-4; D gene ambiguous. The V end was cut by 0 bases, the J end by 5 bases, with 16 bases between. CDR1 and CDR2 (germline): ENHRY, SYGVKD. This CDR3 is built from 17 residues. Here the CDR3 reads CAISESRAGIRNEKLFF. CDR3 bases: TGTGCCATCAGTGAGTCACGGGCAGGTATTAGGAATGAAAAACTGTTTTTT.

This clonotype was observed a handful of times. This chain joins TRBV18 and TRBJ1-2; D not certain. Germline CDR1 is KGHSH and CDR2 is LQKENI. The CDR3 loop spans 15 amino acids. The ends were cut back, 3 bases at V and 3 bases at J, with 14 bases in the middle. CDR3 in amino acids: CASSPRQAMDYGYTF. The CDR3 DNA reads as TGTGCCAGCTCACCGCGGCAGGCTATGGACTATGGCTACACCTTC.

Notes on this clonotype: An end of the junction differs from the germline gene, which may be a read error. This chain connects TRBV24-1 to TRBJ2-1; D perhaps matches TRBD2 (6 bases). The CDR3 has 13 residues. CDR1 KGHDR and CDR2 SFDVKD come from the germline V gene. CDR3 residues: CATSLAKYNERFF. The CDR3 bases are TGTGCCACCAGTCTAGCGAAGTACAATGAGCGGTTCTTC.

This clonotype qualifies as medium-sized. This rearrangement joins TRBV12-3 or TRBV12-4 to TRBJ2-6; the D call may be TRBD1 or TRBD2 (5 bases each). V was pared by 6 bases and J by 4 bases, with 16 bases between. This CDR3 is built from 16 residues. The CDR3 protein is CASSLLGGLGANVLTF. The CDR3 coding sequence is TGTGCCAGCAGCCTCCTTGGGGGTCTGGGGGCCAACGTCCTGACTTTC.

This clonotype has only a few counts. This sequence joins TRBV28 and TRBJ2-1; D is unresolved. This CDR3 comprises 14 residues. With 0 bases removed from V and 14 bases from J, the gap between germline ends came to 17 bases. Germline-derived CDR1 and CDR2 are MDHEN and SYDVKM. DNA of the CDR3: TGTGCCAGCAGTTTATGGTCCGAGAAAGGAGAAAAGTTCTTC. It encodes CASSLWSEKGEKFF.

A word on this clonotype: One junction end does not reproduce the germline sequence, and a read error may be involved. This chain uses TRBV11-2 with TRBJ2-3; a weak D match, TRBD2 (5 bases). The CDR3 is 15 residues long. Germline V CDR1 and CDR2: SGHAT, FQNNGV. The DNA of the CDR3 is TGTACCAGCAGCTCCGCTGCGGCTAGCACAGATGCGCAGTATTTT. Translation gives CTSSSAAASTDAQYF.

This clonotype was picked up one time. One end of the junction does not line up with germline, which may come from a read error. This sequence joins TRBV4-2 and TRBJ2-3, with D perhaps TRBD1 or TRBD2 (6 bases each). This CDR3 region has 15 residues. Germline CDR1 reads LGHNA; CDR2 reads YNFKEQ. The CDR3 here is CAGSQYREVTDTQYF. CDR3 coding DNA: TGTGCCGGTAGCCAATACAGGGAGGTCACAGATACGCAATATTTT.

Comment on this clonotype: One end of the junction does not line up with germline, which may come from a read error. V gene TRBV29-1 combines with J gene TRBJ2-1, with D perhaps being TRBD1 or TRBD2 (6 bases each). CDR1 is SQVTM and CDR2 is ANQGSEA in the germline V gene. This CDR3 is 12 amino acids long. The CDR3 loop is CSGGGGPNEQFF. CDR3 in DNA: TGCAGCGGAGGGGGAGGACCCAATGAACAGTTCTTC.

With regard to this clonotype: The junction and the germline gene differ at one end; a read error may be behind it. J is TRBJ1-5 and V is TRBV6-2 or TRBV6-3, with 7 bases fitting TRBD1. The germline V gene has CDR1 MNHEY and CDR2 SVGEGT. The CDR3 sequence is 16 residues long. The CDR3 is CTSSPTQGGYTQPQHF. Here the CDR3 DNA reads TGTACCAGCAGCCCCACCCAAGGGGGCTACACTCAGCCCCAGCACTTT.

This clonotype showed up many times. The J gene is TRBJ2-7, the V gene TRBV6-2 or TRBV6-3; TRBD2 agrees at 10 bases. The length of the CDR3 is 14 residues. Germline CDR1 MNHEY, CDR2 SVGEGT. The V and J ends lost 2 bases and 2 bases, in that order; junction bases with no gene match: 0. CDR3 loop: CASSYGTSAYEQYF. CDR3 in DNA: TGTGCCAGCAGTTACGGGACTAGCGCCTACGAGCAGTACTTC.

A note on this clonotype: Since no conserved phenylalanine or tryptophan closes the CDR3, a read error is the likely cause. This chain connects TRBV11-2 to TRBJ2-3; D unresolved. The CDR3 is made up of 14 amino acids. The germline V gene encodes CDR1 SGHAT and CDR2 FQNNGV. CDR3 protein: CASSPNRVTDMQYL. The CDR3 DNA sequence: TGTGCCAGCAGCCCGAATAGAGTCACAGATATGCAGTATCTT.

Comment on this clonotype: Possible read error: a much larger clone is one base away. The chain has TRBV20-1 and TRBJ2-1, with 9 bases matching TRBD2. There are 15 residues in the CDR3. CDR1 and CDR2 (germline): DFQATT, SNEGSKA (reference sequence). Trimming at V came to 7 bases and at J to 8 bases, leaving 15 bases not matched to a gene. The CDR3 sequence is CSVPPRGGATDEQFF. The CDR3, as DNA: TGCAGTGTCCCCCCACGCGGGGGGGCCACAGATGAGCAGTTCTTC.

This clonotype was seen only a few times. The chain recombines TRBV20-1 with TRBJ2-3, with 14 bases aligning to TRBD2. This CDR3 comprises 17 residues. Germline V gives CDR1 DFQATT, CDR2 SNEGSKA (reference sequence). The V gene end was trimmed by 6 bases and the J gene end by 2 bases; junction bases not matched to a gene: 10. CDR3 bases: TGCAGTGCCGAGACGACTAGCGGGAGGGATAACACAGATACGCAGTATTTT. Protein sequence: CSAETTSGRDNTDTQYF.

Concerning this clonotype: The junction does not match germline at one end; this may be a read error. The rearrangement joins TRBV11-1 to TRBJ2-1; TRBD1 might be the D (7 bases). This CDR3 has 14 amino acids. Germline V CDR1 and CDR2: SGHAT, FQDESV (reference sequence). The CDR3 DNA reads TGTGTCAGCAGCTTAGCGGTTGGACAGGATAAGCGGTTCTTC. Its protein is CVSSLAVGQDKRFF.

In this sample, this clonotype turned up many times. This chain links TRBV12-3 or TRBV12-4 with TRBJ2-3; a weak D match, TRBD2 (6 bases). This CDR3 is built from 15 residues. Trimming pared 3 bases from V and 6 bases from J, leaving 16 bases between. CDR3 sequence reads: CASSLGVRGDDTQYF. In nucleotides, the CDR3 is TGTGCCAGCAGTTTGGGCGTGCGGGGTGATGATACGCAGTATTTT.

To note about this clonotype: The final CDR3 position lacks the conserved phenylalanine or tryptophan, pointing to a likely read error. This chain connects TRBV28 to TRBJ1-2; D remains unclear. The CDR3 extends over 18 amino acids. V gave up 5 bases and J gave up 6 bases, with 28 bases separating them. CDR1 and CDR2 from the germline V gene are MDHEN and SYDVKM. The CDR3 bases are TGTGCCAGCAGTACCCTGGGGTCTGAGACCTTTTTGGACCATGGCTACACCTCC. Translating gives CASSTLGSETFLDHGYTS.